A selection of T cell receptor beta chains follows, all from one sample in a study of naive and memory T cell subsets. TCRdb called the UMI-ligation and nested PCR reads again in MiXCR, with one record for every CDR3 protein. This repertoire shows roughly 31,000 distinct CDR3 sequences, roughly 10% found once; its top ten account for more than 15%. Source material: effector memory CD4+ T cells from blood. The receptors were sampled from a human donor in good health. The CDR3 runs from the conserved cysteine through the conserved F or W. The D gene is left open where the match is weak. Expanded clones are given a class, and other clones once, few, many or no size at all.

V	D	size	J	CDR3	DNA
TRBV19	TRBD1	many	TRBJ2-5	CATATGYLETQYF	TGTGCCACCGCGACAGGGTATCTTGAGACCCAGTACTTC
TRBV11-2	.	many	TRBJ1-2	CASSLVVPYGYTF	TGTGCCAGCAGCTTAGTTGTCCCCTATGGCTACACCTTC
TRBV20-1	.	.	TRBJ2-5	CSAEVPGLRVRETQYF	TGCAGTGCTGAGGTCCCCGGGCTCAGAGTCAGGGAGACCCAGTACTTC
TRBV6-5	.	few	TRBJ2-5	CATQFGTGETQYF	TGTGCCACCCAGTTTGGGACCGGGGAGACCCAGTACTTC
TRBV2	TRBD1	many	TRBJ2-3	CASGQGSLFDTQYF	TGTGCCAGCGGACAGGGAAGCCTTTTTGATACGCAGTATTTT
TRBV20-1	.	many	TRBJ1-1	CSARQANTEAFF	TGCAGTGCTAGACAGGCAAACACTGAAGCTTTCTTT
TRBV18	.	few	TRBJ1-4	CASSPPGGTGEKLFF	TGTGCCAGCTCACCACCGGGGGGGACTGGTGAAAAACTGTTTTTT
TRBV2	.	few	TRBJ2-2	CASSARWTGELFF	TGTGCCAGCAGTGCCCGATGGACCGGGGAGCTGTTTTTT
TRBV7-3	.	.	TRBJ1-6	CASSATRHSPLHF	TGTGCCAGCAGCGCCACAAGGCATTCACCCCTCCACTTT
TRBV25-1	.	.	TRBJ2-7	CASSESTPGVGSSYEQYF	TGTGCCAGCAGTGAATCCACCCCAGGAGTGGGGAGCTCCTACGAGCAGTACTTC
TRBV3-1	.	many	TRBJ1-6	CASSLEGGIGGNSPLHF	TGTGCCAGCAGCCTCGAGGGAGGGATCGGGGGAAATTCACCCCTCCACTTT
TRBV19	TRBD2	few	TRBJ2-5	CASSPAGYSGGESRTQYF	TGTGCCAGTAGTCCCGCGGGATACAGCGGGGGAGAGTCGCGGACCCAGTACTTC
TRBV29-1	.	many	TRBJ2-2	CSVTGPEITGELFF	TGCAGCGTAACGGGACCGGAGATCACCGGGGAGCTGTTTTTT